These 20 T cell receptor beta chains were all obtained from the same sample, sequenced in a study of early T cells in non-severe SARS-CoV-2 infection. TCRdb called the 5' RACE reads again in MiXCR, with one record for every CDR3 protein. This table holds about 25,000 distinct CDR3 sequences, approximately 5.1% found once. The sample comprised whole blood. Receptors originate from an adult who was a healthcare worker with PCR-confirmed SARS-CoV-2 infection or an uninfected control (not recorded which).

This clonotype was observed many times. The rearrangement links TRBV12-3 or TRBV12-4 to TRBJ1-6, with D perhaps TRBD1 (5 bases). The V end was cut by 4 bases, the J end by 6 bases, with 7 bases between. The CDR3 has 13 residues. CDR3 nucleotide sequence: TGTGCCAGCAGTTCAGGGAGTAATTCACCCCTCCACTTT. Its translation is CASSSGSNSPLHF.

This clonotype has a count of ten or more. The genes are TRBV21-1 and TRBJ1-3. TRBV21-1 is a recognized pseudogene. This CDR3 has 16 residues. The CDR3 DNA reads as TGTGCCAGCAGCAAAGGAAGCAGACGCTCTGGAAACACCATATATTTT. Residues: CASSKGSRRSGNTIYF.

This clonotype has at least ten counts. This rearrangement joins TRBV5-1 to TRBJ1-1, with no clear D. Between the trimmed V and J ends, which lost 0 bases and 8 bases, there was a span of 5 bases. CDR3 length: 11 amino acids. From germline, CDR1 is SGHRS and CDR2 YFSETQ. The CDR3 loop reads CASSLDFEAFF. Here the CDR3 DNA reads TGCGCCAGCAGCTTGGACTTCGAAGCTTTCTTT.

This clonotype was observed many times. The V and J genes are TRBV2 and TRBJ2-2; 11 nucleotides line up with TRBD2. Germline V gene sequence: CDR1 SNHLY, CDR2 FYNNEI. V lost 10 bases to trimming and J lost 0 bases; unmatched junction nucleotides: 4. The CDR3 consists of 15 residues. CDR3 region: CATRGLAANTGELFF. Here the CDR3 DNA reads TGTGCCACCCGGGGACTAGCGGCGAACACCGGGGAGCTGTTTTTT.

The chain joins TRBV6-1 to TRBJ1-5; D might be TRBD1 (6 bases). Trimming removed 7 bases at V and 6 bases at J, with 10 bases between. The CDR3 has 12 amino acids. CDR1 and CDR2 (germline): MNHNS, SASEGT. The CDR3 DNA reads TGTGCCAGCACCAACAGGGTTCAGCCCCAGCATTTT. This translates into CASTNRVQPQHF.

This clonotype was detected ten times or more. The V call is TRBV2, the J call TRBJ1-1; tentative D call: TRBD1 (5 bases). Deletions cut 4 bases from V and 3 bases from J, with 12 bases between. This CDR3 is 14 amino acids long. Germline CDR1 is SNHLY and CDR2 is FYNNEI. CDR3 in DNA: TGTGCCAGCAGTGCCCTAGGAGGGGACACTGAAGCTTTCTTT. Translated: CASSALGGDTEAFF.

This clonotype appeared many times. V is TRBV27 and J is TRBJ2-1, with D unresolved. Trimming left V 0 bases short and J 0 bases short, with 24 bases between. This CDR3 comprises 21 residues. The germline V gene encodes CDR1 MNHEY and CDR2 SMNVEV (reference sequence). This chain's CDR3 is CASSLSGWVEGATRSYNEQFF. The CDR3 nucleotides are TGTGCCAGCAGTTTATCGGGTTGGGTGGAAGGAGCGACCCGCTCCTACAATGAGCAGTTCTTC.

By sample share, this clonotype is medium-sized. This sequence joins TRBV5-1 and TRBJ2-7; a weak D match, TRBD2 (5 bases). The germline V and J ends were trimmed by 0 bases and 3 bases, with 13 bases remaining between them. Germline CDR1 is SGHRS and CDR2 is YFSETQ. There are 15 residues in the CDR3. The CDR3 DNA reads TGCGCCAGCAGCTTGGGGAATAGCGCCAACTACGAGCAGTACTTC. As protein: CASSLGNSANYEQYF.

This clonotype was counted between two and nine times. The rearrangement joins TRBV29-1 to TRBJ2-3, with 10 nucleotides matching TRBD2. Per germline, CDR1 SQVTM and CDR2 ANQGSEA. V lost 1 base to trimming and J lost 5 bases; unmatched junction nucleotides: 9. This CDR3 contains 16 residues. The CDR3 sequence: CSVEGLSGGVRDTQYF. The CDR3 nucleotides are TGCAGCGTTGAAGGGCTAAGCGGGGGGGTGAGAGATACGCAGTATTTT.

This clonotype was seen a handful of times. This chain links TRBV29-1 with TRBJ2-7, with TRBD1 matching over 9 bases. The CDR3 is 14 residues long. V lost 5 bases and J lost 5; bases outside the gene matches: 10. In germline, CDR1 is SQVTM, CDR2 ANQGSEA. The CDR3: CSVKVTGGLHEQYF. DNA for the CDR3: TGCAGCGTTAAAGTAACAGGGGGCCTACACGAGCAGTACTTC.

This clonotype came up many times. V and J are TRBV20-1 and TRBJ2-2; D ambiguous. The germline V gene encodes CDR1 DFQATT and CDR2 SNEGSKA (reference sequence). This CDR3 has 19 residues. V gave up 0 bases and J gave up 0 bases, with 20 bases separating them. For the CDR3, the DNA is TGCAGTGCTAGAGATGAGGTTTCGAGCAACCTCGCGAACACCGGGGAGCTGTTTTTT. Translation: CSARDEVSSNLANTGELFF.

This clonotype was observed at least ten times. J is TRBJ2-7 and V is TRBV7-6, with D tentatively TRBD1 (7 bases). This CDR3 is 14 amino acids long. From germline, CDR1 is SGHVS and CDR2 FNYEAQ. Trimming cost V 1 base and J 6 bases, with 13 bases left between them. Written as DNA, the CDR3 is TGTGCCAGCAGCTTAGAACACAGGGGAGGCGAGCAGTACTTC. It yields the protein CASSLEHRGGEQYF.

This clonotype was detected only a few times. The chain joins TRBV20-1 to TRBJ2-3; D ambiguous. Trimming took off 2 bases at V and 1 base at J, with 16 bases between the two ends. Germline loops: CDR1 DFQATT, CDR2 SNEGSKA (reference sequence). The CDR3 has 16 amino acids. Here the CDR3 reads CSARQKGTLRTDTQYF. The CDR3 coding sequence is TGCAGTGCTAGACAAAAGGGAACTCTTCGCACAGATACGCAGTATTTT.

This clonotype has just a few counts. The chain combines TRBV3-1 with TRBJ2-3, with 8 bases fitting TRBD2. Germline lookup yields CDR1 LGHDT and CDR2 YNNKEL (reference sequence). The CDR3 is 15 amino acids. Trimming took 4 bases from V and 0 from J; bases not matched to a gene: 3. In DNA, the CDR3 is TGTGCCAGCAGCCGAATAGCGGGGAGCACAGATACGCAGTATTTT. It translates to CASSRIAGSTDTQYF.

In its sample, this clonotype was seen many times. The chain couples TRBV7-6 to TRBJ1-6; TRBD1 matches at 7 bases. CDR1 and CDR2 from the germline V gene are SGHVS and FNYEAQ. This CDR3 comprises 14 residues. After removal of 5 bases from V and 6 bases from J, the junction contained 4 bases not matched to a gene. CDR3 protein: CASSARDSNSPLHF. The DNA of the CDR3 is TGTGCCAGCAGCGCCCGGGACAGTAATTCACCCCTCCACTTT.

This clonotype was counted at least ten times. The chain employs TRBV6-6 and TRBJ1-1, with D unclear. Trimming left V 6 bases short and J 8 bases short, with 13 bases between. Germline assignment: CDR1 MNHNY and CDR2 SVGAGI (reference sequence). The CDR3 contains 12 residues. In DNA, the CDR3 is TGTGCCAGCAGGAGTTCGCAGGCCGAAGCTTTCTTT. It yields the protein CASRSSQAEAFF.

This clonotype is labeled as medium-sized. The chain couples TRBV5-4 to TRBJ1-2, with TRBD1 matching over 9 bases. CDR3 size: 17 residues. Germline V lookup: CDR1 SGHNT, CDR2 YYREEE (reference sequence). V dropped 0 bases and J dropped 0; count of bases not matched to a gene: 6. The CDR3 here is CASSLARDRAANYGYTF. The CDR3 DNA sequence: TGTGCCAGCAGCTTGGCCAGGGACAGGGCGGCTAACTATGGCTACACCTTC.

This rearrangement joins TRBV10-3 to TRBJ2-3; D not resolved. V lost 10 bases and J lost 3, with 14 bases in between. This CDR3 has 13 amino acids. The germline V gene has CDR1 ENHRY and CDR2 SYGVKD. The CDR3 DNA reads TGTGCCACCTTGGAGACCCAAACAGATACGCAGTATTTT. This gives the protein CATLETQTDTQYF.

The table lists this clonotype with a few counts. The J gene is TRBJ2-2, the V gene TRBV4-1; no firm D call. The CDR3 has 15 residues. V lost 0 bases and J lost 4, with 9 bases in between. Germline CDR1 and CDR2: MGHRA and YSYEKL. DNA for the CDR3: TGCGCCAGCAGCCAAGAAAAGGCTAGCACCGGGGAGCTGTTTTTT. This translates into CASSQEKASTGELFF.

This clonotype was counted ten times or more. Germline is not matched at one junction end, which may reflect a read error. Written as DNA, the CDR3 is TGCAGTGCCAGACGCCATGGGACAGCAACCCTGCACTTT. This translates into CSARRHGTATLHF. The chain combines TRBV20-1 with TRBJ1-6; 7 nucleotides agree with TRBD1. Germline values: CDR1 DFQATT, CDR2 SNEGSKA (reference sequence). The CDR3 is 13 amino acids.